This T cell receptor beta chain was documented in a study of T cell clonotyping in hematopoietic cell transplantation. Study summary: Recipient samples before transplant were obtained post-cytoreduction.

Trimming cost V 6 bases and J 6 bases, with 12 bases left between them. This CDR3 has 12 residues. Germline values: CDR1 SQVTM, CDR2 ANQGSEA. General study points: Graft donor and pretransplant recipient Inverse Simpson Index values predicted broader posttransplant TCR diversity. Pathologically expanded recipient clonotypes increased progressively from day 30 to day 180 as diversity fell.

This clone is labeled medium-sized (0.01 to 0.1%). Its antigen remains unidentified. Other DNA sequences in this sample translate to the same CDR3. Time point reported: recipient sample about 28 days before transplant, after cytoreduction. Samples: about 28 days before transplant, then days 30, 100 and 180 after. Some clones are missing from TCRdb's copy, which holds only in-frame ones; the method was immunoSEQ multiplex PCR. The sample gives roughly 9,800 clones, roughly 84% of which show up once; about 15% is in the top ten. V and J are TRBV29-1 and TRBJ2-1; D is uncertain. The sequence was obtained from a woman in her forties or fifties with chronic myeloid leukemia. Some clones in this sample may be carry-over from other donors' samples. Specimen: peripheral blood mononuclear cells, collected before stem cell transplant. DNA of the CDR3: TGCAGCGTCCGGGCCGGCGGCAATGAGCAGTTCTTC. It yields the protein CSVRAGGNEQFF.